One and the same sample provided the 30 T cell receptor beta chains below, sequenced in a study of control samples from healthy donors and cancer patients. Data came from immunoSEQ multiplex PCR; TCRdb stores just in-frame clones and leaves some out. The table has about 180,000 clones, around 89% seen once. Sequencing was done on a sample of blood. These receptors all come from a woman between 50 and 59 years old in good health.

The chain combines TRBV28 with TRBJ1-5; 7 bases agree with TRBD1. This CDR3 comprises 13 residues. Germline V gene sequence: CDR1 MDHEN, CDR2 SYDVKM. V was pared by 6 bases and J by 4 bases, with 3 bases of the junction left unmatched. The CDR3: CASRGTANQPQHF. The CDR3 DNA reads as TGTGCCAGCAGGGGGACAGCAAATCAGCCCCAGCATTTT.

This chain joins TRBV11-2 and TRBJ2-5; D gene uncertain. Looked up from germline, CDR1 is SGHAT and CDR2 is FQNNGV. The CDR3 has 13 residues. V lost 4 bases, J lost 4 bases, and 10 bases lay in between. CDR3 DNA: TGTGCCAGCAGCTCTAACACCCGAGAGACCCAGTACTTC. Translation: CASSSNTRETQYF.

The genes are TRBV7-9 and TRBJ2-5, with a tentative D call TRBD1 (7 bases). Germline assignment: CDR1 SEHNR and CDR2 FQNEAQ (reference sequence). The CDR3 extends over 14 amino acids. V lost 4 bases and J 1 base, leaving 10 bases between the germline ends. The CDR3 protein is CASSWQGGQETQYF. The CDR3 DNA reads as TGTGCCAGCAGCTGGCAGGGGGGCCAAGAGACCCAGTACTTC.

This clone was counted once. The chain has TRBV4-1 and TRBJ2-3; TRBD2 agrees at 12 bases. V lost 11 bases to trimming and J lost 7 bases; unmatched junction nucleotides: 13. Germline lookup yields CDR1 MGHRA and CDR2 YSYEKL. CDR3 length: 15 residues. The DNA for the CDR3 is TGCGCCTGCCGTGACCTAGCGGGAGGGCTGTATACGCAGTATTTT. The encoded protein is CACRDLAGGLYTQYF.

The V call is TRBV18, the J call TRBJ2-5; maybe TRBD2 (5 bases). Trimming pared 3 bases from V and 4 bases from J, leaving 12 bases between. This CDR3 region has 14 residues. The germline CDR1 and CDR2 sequences are KGHSH and LQKENI. CDR3 sequence: CASSPPVRGETQYF. The CDR3 DNA reads as TGTGCCAGCTCACCTCCAGTCCGGGGAGAGACCCAGTACTTC.

This chain links TRBV3-1 (or the pseudogene TRBV3-2) with TRBJ2-5; D is possibly TRBD1 (5 bases). This CDR3 comprises 16 residues. In germline, CDR1 is LGHDT, CDR2 YNNKEL (reference sequence). Trimming left V 1 base short and J 5 bases short, with 17 bases between. The CDR3 region has the DNA TGTGCCAGCAGCCAAGTGGGGAATACCAGGGATGAGACCCAGTACTTC. Its protein is CASSQVGNTRDETQYF.

The V call is TRBV5-4, the J call TRBJ2-7; possible D gene TRBD1, 6 bases. The germline V gene encodes CDR1 SGHNT and CDR2 YYREEE (reference sequence). The CDR3 runs 14 residues. The V gene lost 4 bases and the J gene lost 3 bases, with 14 bases spanning the gap. CDR3 nucleotides: TGTGCCAGCAGCCCTCCGGGACACGGCTACGAGCAGTACTTC. Protein sequence: CASSPPGHGYEQYF.

This chain links TRBV6-6 with TRBJ1-6; no firm D call. CDR3 length: 13 amino acids. Per the germline V gene, CDR1 is MNHNY and CDR2 is SVGAGI (reference sequence). The germline V and J ends were trimmed by 7 bases and 2 bases, with 6 bases remaining between them. The CDR3 coding sequence is TGTGCCAGCACCGGGACCTATAATTCACCCCTCCACTTT. It translates to CASTGTYNSPLHF.

This clone was counted once. The V and J genes are TRBV29-1 and TRBJ1-2; D may be TRBD1 (5 bases). This CDR3 region has 13 residues. The V gene's germline CDR1 is SQVTM and CDR2 ANQGSEA. V shed 5 bases and J shed 8 bases, with 18 bases lying between them. CDR3 coding DNA: TGCAGCGTTTCCGGGCGATGGGGCTCAGGCTACACCTTC. This translates into CSVSGRWGSGYTF.

This clone was recorded once. The V gene is TRBV4-2, the J gene TRBJ2-3; D may be TRBD1 or TRBD2 (5 bases each). This CDR3 is 13 amino acids long. V gave up 4 bases and J gave up 6 bases, with 11 bases separating them. Germline loops: CDR1 LGHNA, CDR2 YNFKEQ. The CDR3 DNA is TGTGCCAGCAGCCCCCTCTGGGGGGATACGCAGTATTTT. Translating it yields CASSPLWGDTQYF.

The chain links TRBV7-2 to TRBJ1-2, with TRBD1 identical over 8 bases. Germline-derived CDR1 and CDR2 are SGHTA and FQGNSA. CDR3 length: 14 amino acids. V lost 0 bases, J lost 7 bases, and 4 bases stayed unmatched. The CDR3 DNA follows: TGTGCCAGCAGCTTAGCGACAGGGGATATTGGCTACACCTTC. Protein: CASSLATGDIGYTF. Full variable domain (rest looked up from reference TRBV7-2 and TRBJ1-2): GAGVSQSPSNKVTEKGKDVELRCDPISGHTALYWYRQSLGQGLEFLIYFQGNSAPDKSGLPSDRFSAERTGGSVSTLTIQRTQQEDSAVYLCASSLATGDIGYTFGSGTRLTVV.

This chain uses TRBV27 with TRBJ2-1; tentatively, D is TRBD2 (6 bases). Trimming took 4 bases from V and 2 from J, leaving 9 bases between them. Germline CDR1 MNHEY, CDR2 SMNVEV (reference sequence). The CDR3 spans 14 residues. CDR3 protein: CASSWRGPYNEQFF. The CDR3 DNA sequence: TGTGCCAGCAGTTGGAGGGGACCCTACAATGAGCAGTTCTTC.

The V call is TRBV28, the J call TRBJ1-5, with TRBD1 matching 10 bases. Germline CDR1 reads MDHEN; CDR2 reads SYDVKM. The CDR3 contains 15 residues. J was trimmed by 7 bases and V by 6 bases; bases with no gene match: 9. The CDR3 DNA follows: TGTGCCAGCAGGTCGACAGGGGGCGCCCGGCAGCCCCAGCATTTT. This translates into CASRSTGGARQPQHF.

The chain uses TRBV6-5 and TRBJ2-1, with 8 nucleotides matching TRBD2. The CDR3 is 16 amino acids. V lost 2 bases, J lost 7 bases, and 10 bases stayed unmatched. The V gene's germline CDR1 is MNHEY and CDR2 SVGAGI. For the CDR3, the DNA is TGTGCCAGCAGTTACCGAAATGGACTAGCTTGGAATGAGCAGTTCTTC. Encoded protein: CASSYRNGLAWNEQFF.

The rearrangement joins TRBV19 to TRBJ1-4; 7 bases line up with TRBD1. CDR3 length equals 13 residues. The germline CDR1 and CDR2 sequences are LNHDA and SQIVND (reference sequence). J lost 7 bases, V lost 5 bases, and 4 bases had no gene match. The CDR3, as DNA: TGTGCCAGTAGTCGACAGGGAACTGAAAAACTGTTTTTT. Translated, it gives CASSRQGTEKLFF.

For the CDR3, the DNA is TGTGCCAGGGGGGAGCCCCAGCATTTT. Its translation: CARGEPQHF. The V and J genes are TRBV19 and TRBJ1-5; the D gene is possibly TRBD1 (5 bases). Looked up from germline, CDR1 is LNHDA and CDR2 is SQIVND (reference sequence). Trimming removed 9 bases from V and 8 bases from J, with 5 bases in between. The CDR3 has 9 residues.

This clone has only one observation. The V and J genes are TRBV3-1 (or the pseudogene TRBV3-2) and TRBJ1-5; D gene uncertain. This CDR3 is 14 amino acids long. CDR1 is LGHDT, CDR2 YNNKEL, per germline (reference sequence). V was cut by 0 bases and J by 4 bases, with 7 bases left in between. In nucleotides, the CDR3 is TGTGCCAGCAGCCAAGATCCGGGAAATCAGCCCCAGCATTTT. Translation: CASSQDPGNQPQHF.

This clone was seen once. CDR3 in DNA: TGTGCCTGGAGTGTTGGTCTTATTGCGGGGGGGAGGTATTTT. This encodes CAWSVGLIAGGRYF. The chain combines TRBV30 with TRBJ2-3; 9 bases agree with TRBD2. The CDR3 spans 14 residues. The germline CDR1 and CDR2 sequences are GTSNPN and SVGIG (reference sequence). Losses at the gene ends were 0 bases for V and 14 bases for J; bases not matched to a gene: 12. The variable domain in full, with the rest retrieved from reference TRBV30 and TRBJ2-3, is SQTIHQWPATLVQPVGSPLSLECTVEGTSNPNLYWYRQAAGRGLQLLFYSVGIGQISSEVPQNLSASRPQDRQFILSSKKLLLSDSGFYLCAWSVGLIAGGRYFGPGTRLTVL.

The chain combines TRBV5-1 with TRBJ2-5; no definite D call. The CDR3 spans 11 residues. V was shortened by 1 base and J by 3 bases, with 1 base between the two germline ends. Germline CDR1 SGHRS, CDR2 YFSETQ. CDR3 nucleotides: TGCGCCAGCAGCTTGAAAGAGACCCAGTACTTC. The encoded protein is CASSLKETQYF.

The chain recombines TRBV4-2 with TRBJ1-2; tentative D call: TRBD1 (6 bases). Germline V gene sequence: CDR1 LGHNA, CDR2 YNFKEQ. This CDR3 has 14 residues. Trimming took off 0 bases at V and 6 bases at J, with 11 bases between the two ends. CDR3 protein: CASSQDRGGDGYTF. CDR3 nucleotide sequence: TGTGCCAGCAGCCAAGATAGGGGGGGGGATGGCTACACCTTC.

The chain couples TRBV14 to TRBJ2-1; D is possibly TRBD2 (6 bases). CDR1 is SGHDN, CDR2 FVKESK, per germline. The V and J ends lost 2 bases and 7 bases respectively, with 21 bases between them. The CDR3 consists of 17 residues. The CDR3 coding sequence is TGTGCCAGCAGCCAACTCCGGGGAGGACTCGCCCATAATGAGCAGTTCTTC. Translation gives CASSQLRGGLAHNEQFF.

V is TRBV11-2 and J is TRBJ1-1, with TRBD1 identical over 7 bases. The CDR3 totals 19 residues. J gave up 0 bases and V 5 bases, and 18 bases lay outside the gene matches. Germline V CDR1 and CDR2: SGHAT, FQNNGV. The CDR3 loop reads CASSRRALQGRTLNTEAFF. Here the CDR3 DNA reads TGTGCCAGCAGCCGTCGAGCCCTACAGGGGCGGACCCTGAACACTGAAGCTTTCTTT.

This clone has more than one count but fewer than ten. This chain connects TRBV6-6 to TRBJ1-3; possible D gene TRBD1, 5 bases. Germline V lookup: CDR1 MNHNY, CDR2 SVGAGI (reference sequence). Trimming removed 0 bases at V and 1 base at J, with 10 bases between. This CDR3 is built from 16 residues. In nucleotides, the CDR3 is TGTGCCAGCAGTTACTCTCAGGGACTATCTGGAAACACCATATATTTT. This translates into CASSYSQGLSGNTIYF.

The chain carries TRBV5-1 and TRBJ1-6; D remains unclear. The germline CDR1 and CDR2 sequences are SGHRS and YFSETQ. The CDR3 runs to 15 residues. V lost 0 bases to trimming and J lost 5 bases, with 9 bases between them. The CDR3 region has the DNA TGCGCCAGCAGCTTGGAACCATGCGATAATTCACCCCTCCACTTT. Amino acids: CASSLEPCDNSPLHF.

This chain uses TRBV6-6 with TRBJ1-2; TRBD1 might be the D (6 bases). The V and J ends lost 6 bases and 7 bases respectively, with 18 bases between them. Germline V gene lookup returns CDR1 MNHNY and CDR2 SVGAGI (reference sequence). This CDR3 contains 14 residues. The CDR3 sequence is CASSSITGKRGYTF. The CDR3 bases are TGTGCCAGCAGCTCCATCACAGGGAAACGTGGCTACACCTTC.

The chain combines TRBV7-3 with TRBJ1-5; 7 nucleotides line up with TRBD1. Trimming at V came to 4 bases and at J to 3 bases, leaving 6 bases not matched to a gene. The CDR3 sequence is 15 residues long. Germline values: CDR1 SGHTA, CDR2 FQGTGA. CDR3 sequence: CASSWSGQTNQPQHF. The DNA for the CDR3 is TGTGCCAGCAGCTGGTCGGGACAGACCAATCAGCCCCAGCATTTT.

The CDR3 loop reads CASSQDTGGNGYTF. The CDR3 DNA is TGCGCCAGCAGCCAAGACACAGGGGGCAATGGCTACACCTTC. The chain combines TRBV4-1 with TRBJ1-2; 9 bases fit TRBD1. The ends lost 0 bases at V and 6 bases at J; junction bases unmatched: 2. The CDR3 spans 14 residues. The germline V gene encodes CDR1 MGHRA and CDR2 YSYEKL.

The gene calls are TRBV24-1 and TRBJ2-1, with D perhaps matching TRBD1 (6 bases). Trimming removed 3 bases at V and 1 base at J, with 6 bases between. Germline lookup yields CDR1 KGHDR and CDR2 SFDVKD. This CDR3 contains 14 residues. The CDR3 bases are TGTGCCACCAGTGATGACAGGTCCTACAATGAGCAGTTCTTC. This encodes CATSDDRSYNEQFF.

V gene TRBV30 combines with J gene TRBJ1-5, with 8 positions matching TRBD1. V dropped 1 base and J dropped 5; count of bases not matched to a gene: 4. The CDR3 is 14 residues long. Looked up from germline, CDR1 is GTSNPN and CDR2 is SVGIG (reference sequence). The CDR3 region is CAWSGTGLYQPQHF. The CDR3 DNA reads as TGTGCCTGGAGTGGGACAGGGTTGTATCAGCCCCAGCATTTT.

This clone was recorded once. This chain connects TRBV6-2 or TRBV6-3 to TRBJ2-1; TRBD2 is a possible D gene (5 bases). The CDR3 runs to 12 residues. Germline lookup yields CDR1 MNHEY and CDR2 SVGEGT. Trimming cost V 5 bases and J 9 bases, with 11 bases left between them. The CDR3, as DNA: TGTGCCAGCAGTATAAGTCGGGGTGAGCAGTTCTTC. This sequence encodes CASSISRGEQFF.